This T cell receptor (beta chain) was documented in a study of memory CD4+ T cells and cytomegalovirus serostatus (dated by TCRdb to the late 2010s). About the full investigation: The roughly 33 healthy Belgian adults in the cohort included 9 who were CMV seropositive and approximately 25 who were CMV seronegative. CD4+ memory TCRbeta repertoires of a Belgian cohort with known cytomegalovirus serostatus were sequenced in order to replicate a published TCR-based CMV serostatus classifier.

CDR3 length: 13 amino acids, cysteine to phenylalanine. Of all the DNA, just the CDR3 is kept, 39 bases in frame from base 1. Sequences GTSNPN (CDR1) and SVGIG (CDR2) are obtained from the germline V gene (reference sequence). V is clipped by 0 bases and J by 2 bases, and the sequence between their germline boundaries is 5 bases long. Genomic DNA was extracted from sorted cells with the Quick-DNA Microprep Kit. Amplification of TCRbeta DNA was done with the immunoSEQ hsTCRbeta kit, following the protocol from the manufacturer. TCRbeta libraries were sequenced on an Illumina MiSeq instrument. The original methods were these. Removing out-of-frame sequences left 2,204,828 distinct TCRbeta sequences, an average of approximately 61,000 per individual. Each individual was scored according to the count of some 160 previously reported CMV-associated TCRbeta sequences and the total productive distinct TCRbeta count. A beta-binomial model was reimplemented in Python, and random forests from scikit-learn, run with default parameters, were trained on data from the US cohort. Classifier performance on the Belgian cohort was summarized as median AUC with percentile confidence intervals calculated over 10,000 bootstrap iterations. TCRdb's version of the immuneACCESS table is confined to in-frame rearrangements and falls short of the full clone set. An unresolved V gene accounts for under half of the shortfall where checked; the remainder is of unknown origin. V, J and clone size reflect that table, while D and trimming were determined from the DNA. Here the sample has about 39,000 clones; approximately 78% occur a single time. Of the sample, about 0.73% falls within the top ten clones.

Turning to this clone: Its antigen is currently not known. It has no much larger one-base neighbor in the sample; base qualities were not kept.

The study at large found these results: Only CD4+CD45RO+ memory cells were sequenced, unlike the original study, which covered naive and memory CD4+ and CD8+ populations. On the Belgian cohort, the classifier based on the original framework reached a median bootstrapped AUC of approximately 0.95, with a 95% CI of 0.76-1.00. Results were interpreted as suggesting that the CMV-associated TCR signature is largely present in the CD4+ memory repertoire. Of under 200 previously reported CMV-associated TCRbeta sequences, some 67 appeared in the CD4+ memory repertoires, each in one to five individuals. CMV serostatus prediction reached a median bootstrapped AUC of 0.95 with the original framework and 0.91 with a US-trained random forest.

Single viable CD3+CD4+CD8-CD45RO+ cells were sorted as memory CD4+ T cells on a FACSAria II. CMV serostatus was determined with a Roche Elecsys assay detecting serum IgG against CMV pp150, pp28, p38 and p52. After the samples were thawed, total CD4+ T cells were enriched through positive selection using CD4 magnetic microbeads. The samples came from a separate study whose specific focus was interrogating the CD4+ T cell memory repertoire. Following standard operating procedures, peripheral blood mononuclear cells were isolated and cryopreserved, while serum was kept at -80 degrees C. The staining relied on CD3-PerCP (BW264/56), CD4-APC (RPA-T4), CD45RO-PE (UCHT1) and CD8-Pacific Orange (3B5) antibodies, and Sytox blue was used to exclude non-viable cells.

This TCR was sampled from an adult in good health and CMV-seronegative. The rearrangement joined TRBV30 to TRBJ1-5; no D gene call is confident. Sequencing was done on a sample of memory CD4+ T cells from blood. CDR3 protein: CAWSVSGNQPQHF. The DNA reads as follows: TGTGCCTGGAGTGTATCTGGCAATCAGCCCCAGCATTTT.